These 30 T cell receptor beta chains share one sample of origin, sequenced in a study of cytomegalovirus exposure and HLA in healthy donors. PCR used 60 Vbeta primers and 13 Jbeta primers. Profiled with immunoSEQ multiplex PCR; TCRdb holds only in-frame clones, not every one. The data show about 120,000 clones, with about 70% seen just once and around 12% held by the top ten. Sequenced sample: PBMCs. Every receptor here comes from a woman aged 35 to 49 in good health and CMV-seropositive.

The chain carries TRBV5-1 and TRBJ2-7, with 9 bases that match TRBD2. V dropped 4 bases and J dropped 0; count of bases not matched to a gene: 8. The CDR3 runs 16 residues. Per the germline V gene, CDR1 is SGHRS and CDR2 is YFSETQ. CDR3: CASSGSTSGFSYEQYF. CDR3 bases: TGCGCCAGCAGCGGATCGACTAGCGGATTCTCCTACGAGCAGTACTTC.

This clone was seen a handful of times. The rearrangement uses TRBV30 and TRBJ2-2; no definite D call. The CDR3 spans 11 residues. V lost 2 bases and J lost 6, with 4 bases in between. Germline-derived CDR1 and CDR2 are GTSNPN and SVGIG (reference sequence). The CDR3 bases are TGTGCCTGGAGTCGAGCCGGGGAGCTGTTTTTT. It yields the protein CAWSRAGELFF.

The chain has TRBV11-2 and TRBJ1-5; D is unclear. CDR3 length: 15 residues. V gave up 1 base and J gave up 0 bases, with 7 bases separating them. CDR1 and CDR2 from the germline V gene are SGHAT and FQNNGV. The CDR3 coding sequence is TGTGCCAGCAGCTTAGCGGGTCGTAGCAATCAGCCCCAGCATTTT. Its protein is CASSLAGRSNQPQHF.

The rearrangement links TRBV18 to TRBJ2-5; 8 positions match TRBD2. This CDR3 comprises 16 residues. CDR1 KGHSH and CDR2 LQKENI come from the germline V gene. V gave up 0 bases and J gave up 1 base; unmatched junction bases: 4. CDR3 residues: CASSPPLAGFQETQYF. The CDR3 DNA reads as TGTGCCAGCTCACCACCCCTAGCGGGCTTCCAAGAGACCCAGTACTTC.

To note about this clone: At one boundary the junction diverges from the germline segment, which might be a read error. V gene TRBV7-6 combines with J gene TRBJ2-5, with a possible D match to TRBD2 (5 bases). CDR3 length: 16 residues. CDR1 is SGHVS and CDR2 is FNYEAQ in the germline V gene. The CDR3 protein is CASSLSPRAAQGTQYF. In DNA, the CDR3 is TGTGCCAGCAGCTTAAGCCCGCGGGCCGCACAAGGGACCCAGTACTTC.

The V call is TRBV11-3, the J call TRBJ2-1; weak D call: TRBD2 (5 bases). There are 13 residues in the CDR3. Per germline, CDR1 SGHNT and CDR2 YENEEA. V was cut by 2 bases and J by 8 bases, with 10 bases left in between. The CDR3 region has the DNA TGTGCCAGCAGCTTACGTGGCGGGCATGAGCAGTTCTTC. Residues: CASSLRGGHEQFF.

The V and J genes are TRBV10-3 and TRBJ1-1; D unresolved. The V gene's germline CDR1 is ENHRY and CDR2 SYGVKD. The CDR3 spans 14 residues. The V end was cut by 3 bases, the J end by 1 base, with 9 bases between. DNA for the CDR3: TGTGCCATCAGTGACCCAACACAGAACACTGAAGCTTTCTTT. The encoded protein is CAISDPTQNTEAFF.

The chain recombines TRBV10-2 with TRBJ1-1, with 7 bases matching TRBD1. V dropped 6 bases and J dropped 0; count of bases not matched to a gene: 1. This CDR3 has 13 amino acids. The V gene's germline CDR1 is WSHSY and CDR2 SAAADI. The CDR3 is CASRGQVNTEAFF. CDR3 bases: TGCGCCAGCAGAGGACAGGTGAACACTGAAGCTTTCTTT.

The DNA of the CDR3 is TGTGCCAGCACAGTCTTACGGGACATTTATAATTCACCCCTCCACTTT. It yields the protein CASTVLRDIYNSPLHF. This rearrangement joins TRBV5-6 to TRBJ1-6; tentatively, D is TRBD1 (6 bases). CDR3 length: 16 amino acids. V lost 6 bases to trimming and J lost 4 bases, with 17 bases between them. Germline CDR1 and CDR2: SGHDT and YYEEEE.

The chain is built from TRBV7-9 and TRBJ1-2; D is uncertain. This CDR3 has 14 amino acids. Germline loops: CDR1 SEHNR, CDR2 FQNEAQ (reference sequence). Between the trimmed V and J ends, which lost 1 base and 3 bases, there was a span of 9 bases. The CDR3 sequence: CASSLEEGHYGYTF. As DNA, the CDR3 is TGTGCCAGCAGCTTAGAAGAGGGCCACTATGGCTACACCTTC. Supplemented by reference TRBV7-9 and TRBJ1-2, the full variable domain reads DTGVSQNPRHKITKRGQNVTFRCDPISEHNRLYWYRQTLGQGPEFLTYFQNEAQLEKSRLLSDRFSAERPKGSFSTLEIQRTEQGDSAMYLCASSLEEGHYGYTFGSGTRLTVV.

The genes are TRBV7-2 and TRBJ2-5; D is possibly TRBD2 (5 bases). The CDR3 extends over 14 amino acids. V was pared by 7 bases and J by 1 base, with 13 bases between. Germline V gene lookup returns CDR1 SGHTA and CDR2 FQGNSA. The CDR3 protein is CASIPSSVQETQYF. The CDR3 nucleotides are TGTGCCAGCATACCAAGTAGCGTCCAAGAGACCCAGTACTTC. Full variable domain (rest looked up from reference TRBV7-2 and TRBJ2-5): GAGVSQSPSNKVTEKGKDVELRCDPISGHTALYWYRQSLGQGLEFLIYFQGNSAPDKSGLPSDRFSAERTGGSVSTLTIQRTQQEDSAVYLCASIPSSVQETQYFGPGTRLLVL.

Remarks on this clone: Other DNA sequences in this specimen translate into the identical CDR3. The gene calls are TRBV18 and TRBJ1-1; D possibly corresponds to TRBD1 (5 bases). Germline-derived CDR1 and CDR2 are KGHSH and LQKENI. Trimming took off 6 bases at V and 1 base at J, with 9 bases between the two ends. The CDR3 contains 13 residues. The CDR3 DNA reads as TGTGCCAGCTCTCCGACAGAGAACACTGAAGCTTTCTTT. It translates to CASSPTENTEAFF.

V and J are TRBV9 and TRBJ1-3; TRBD1 agrees at 7 bases. Germline-derived CDR1 and CDR2 are SGDLS and YYNGEE. The CDR3 is 14 amino acids. Trimming removed 2 bases from V and 1 base from J; junction bases left unmatched: 0. The CDR3 reads CASSVGQSGNTIYF. The DNA for the CDR3 is TGTGCCAGCAGCGTGGGACAGTCTGGAAACACCATATATTTT.

This sequence joins TRBV30 and TRBJ1-4; weak D call: TRBD1 (5 bases). This CDR3 spans 14 amino acids. The germline gives CDR1 GTSNPN, CDR2 SVGIG (reference sequence). V gave up 4 bases and J gave up 4 bases, with 13 bases separating them. The CDR3 sequence is CAWMGGVRNEKLFF. The CDR3 DNA reads as TGTGCCTGGATGGGAGGGGTCCGTAATGAAAAACTGTTTTTT.

This clone has only a few counts. V usage is TRBV6-1 and J usage is TRBJ1-6, with D maybe TRBD1 (5 bases). Per germline, CDR1 MNHNS and CDR2 SASEGT. This CDR3 contains 15 residues. V lost 10 bases and J lost 5, with 18 bases in between. CDR3 loop: CATPVGGSNNSPLHF. The CDR3 bases are TGTGCCACCCCGGTCGGGGGATCAAATAATTCACCCCTCCACTTT.

This clone occurred a few times. This CDR3 is CASSQDPQRFRTDTQYF. CDR3 DNA: TGCGCCAGCAGCCAAGACCCCCAGCGGTTTCGCACAGATACGCAGTATTTT. The rearrangement uses TRBV4-1 and TRBJ2-3, with D perhaps TRBD2 (5 bases). Germline lookup yields CDR1 MGHRA and CDR2 YSYEKL. The CDR3 has 17 amino acids. The ends were cut back, 0 bases at V and 1 base at J, with 14 bases in the middle.

The table lists this clone with a few counts. V is TRBV2 and J is TRBJ2-5; TRBD2 matches at 11 bases. This CDR3 contains 16 residues. The V gene's germline CDR1 is SNHLY and CDR2 FYNNEI. V gave up 6 bases and J gave up 5 bases; unmatched junction bases: 11. The CDR3 DNA follows: TGTGCCAGCAGAGGGCGCCGACTAGCGGGGAGGGAGACCCAGTACTTC. It translates to CASRGRRLAGRETQYF.

This clone has a handful of counts. This sequence joins TRBV12-5 and TRBJ1-6, with a weak D call TRBD1 (6 bases). The V end was cut by 0 bases, the J end by 10 bases, with 16 bases between. Germline assignment: CDR1 LGHNT and CDR2 FRNRAP. This CDR3 comprises 16 residues. Here the CDR3 DNA reads TGTGCTAGTGGTTTGGTAACGGGGGGGCGATGGTCACCCCTCCACTTT. Its protein is CASGLVTGGRWSPLHF. Variable domain in full (rest from reference TRBV12-5 and TRBJ1-6): DARVTQTPRHKVTEMGQEVTMRCQPILGHNTVFWYRQTMMQGLELLAYFRNRAPLDDSGMPKDRFSAEMPDATLATLKIQPSEPRDSAVYFCASGLVTGGRWSPLHFGNGTRLTVT.

This rearrangement joins TRBV30 to TRBJ2-3; possibly TRBD1 for D (6 bases). This CDR3 has 14 amino acids. Between the trimmed V and J ends, which lost 2 bases and 7 bases, there was a span of 16 bases. CDR1 is GTSNPN, CDR2 SVGIG, per germline (reference sequence). CDR3 sequence: CAWSPGQTSYTQYF. CDR3 nucleotides: TGTGCCTGGAGTCCGGGACAAACGTCCTATACGCAGTATTTT.

The CDR3 is CASSVGLRRSGLYTQYF. For the CDR3, the DNA is TGTGCCAGCAGCGTAGGCCTGCGGAGGTCCGGGTTGTATACGCAGTATTTT. The V gene is TRBV9, the J gene TRBJ2-3; possibly TRBD2 for D (5 bases). Per germline, CDR1 SGDLS and CDR2 YYNGEE. The V end was cut by 0 bases, the J end by 7 bases, with 21 bases between. The CDR3 contains 17 residues.

In this sample, this clone turned up a few times. V is TRBV6-6 and J is TRBJ1-4, with 7 bases matching TRBD1. This CDR3 is 15 amino acids long. Germline V gene data show CDR1 as MNHNY and CDR2 as SVGAGI (reference sequence). Trimming at V came to 5 bases and at J to 10 bases, leaving 13 bases not matched to a gene. The CDR3 DNA is TGTGCCAGCAGTCAACCTCAGGGGGGAGTGGGAAAACTGTTTTTT. This sequence encodes CASSQPQGGVGKLFF.

This clone was recorded only once. The J gene is TRBJ1-1, the V gene TRBV5-1; D gene ambiguous. Trimming stripped 4 bases from V and 4 bases from J, with 14 bases between. Looked up from germline, CDR1 is SGHRS and CDR2 is YFSETQ. CDR3 length: 14 residues. DNA for the CDR3: TGCGCCAGCAGCCTTGAGGGTGAAAGCACTGAAGCTTTCTTT. Residues: CASSLEGESTEAFF.

V is TRBV7-9 and J is TRBJ1-2; 7 nucleotides align to TRBD1. With V trimmed by 1 base and J by 8 bases, 4 bases remained unmatched. CDR3 size: 13 residues. Germline assignment: CDR1 SEHNR and CDR2 FQNEAQ (reference sequence). The CDR3 DNA is TGTGCCAGCAGCTTAGAGGGGGCGCGCGGCTACACCTTC. Encoded protein: CASSLEGARGYTF.

This chain uses TRBV19 with TRBJ2-1; 11 nucleotides match TRBD2. The J segment lost 2 bases and the V segment lost 6 bases, leaving 3 bases of the junction unmatched. This CDR3 is built from 15 residues. Germline V gene data show CDR1 as LNHDA and CDR2 as SQIVND (reference sequence). The CDR3 is CASSYSGGAYNEQFF. The CDR3 DNA follows: TGTGCCAGTAGCTATAGCGGGGGGGCCTACAATGAGCAGTTCTTC. Based on the CDR3 plus reference TRBV19 and TRBJ2-1, the full variable domain is DGGITQSPKYLFRKEGQNVTLSCEQNLNHDAMYWYRQDPGQGLRLIYYSQIVNDFQKGDIAEGYSVSREKKESFPLTVTSAQKNPTAFYLCASSYSGGAYNEQFFGPGTRLTVL.

This chain connects TRBV7-3 to TRBJ1-1; D perhaps matches TRBD1 (6 bases). Trimming pared 4 bases from V and 5 bases from J, leaving 11 bases between. Germline V gene sequence: CDR1 SGHTA, CDR2 FQGTGA. CDR3 length: 13 residues. The CDR3 loop is CASSSGVGTEAFF. The CDR3 coding sequence is TGTGCCAGCAGCTCAGGGGTGGGGACTGAAGCTTTCTTT.

The J gene is TRBJ2-5, the V gene TRBV29-1; 8 nucleotides match TRBD1. The J segment lost 4 bases and the V segment lost 7 bases, leaving 11 bases of the junction unmatched. The CDR3 extends over 14 amino acids. CDR1 is SQVTM and CDR2 is ANQGSEA in the germline V gene. CDR3 sequence (DNA): TGCAGCGCAAGACCGGACAGGGTGCGAGAGACCCAGTACTTC. Encoded protein: CSARPDRVRETQYF.

The chain links TRBV5-1 to TRBJ2-1, with D perhaps TRBD1 (6 bases). Per the germline V gene, CDR1 is SGHRS and CDR2 is YFSETQ. CDR3 length: 15 amino acids. The V gene lost 4 bases and the J gene lost 2 bases, with 13 bases spanning the gap. The CDR3 reads CASSPRQATYNEQFF. The CDR3 DNA is TGCGCCAGCAGCCCACGACAGGCCACCTACAATGAGCAGTTCTTC.

This chain uses TRBV7-9 with TRBJ1-1; possible D gene TRBD1, 5 bases. Germline-derived CDR1 and CDR2 are SEHNR and FQNEAQ (reference sequence). Trimming took 6 bases from V and 1 from J, leaving 15 bases between them. The CDR3 is made up of 15 amino acids. The CDR3 protein is CASRSGGAANTEAFF. The CDR3 region has the DNA TGTGCCAGCAGATCCGGAGGGGCCGCGAACACTGAAGCTTTCTTT.

J is TRBJ1-1 and V is TRBV2, with TRBD1 matching over 8 bases. Germline V gives CDR1 SNHLY, CDR2 FYNNEI. V lost 8 bases, J lost 4 bases, and 9 bases stayed unmatched. CDR3 length: 14 amino acids. CDR3 loop: CASRDRGGGTEAFF. In DNA, the CDR3 is TGTGCCAGCCGAGACAGGGGTGGTGGCACTGAAGCTTTCTTT. The full variable domain, its missing parts supplied by reference TRBV2 and TRBJ1-1, is EPEVTQTPSHQVTQMGQEVILRCVPISNHLYFYWYRQILGQKVEFLVSFYNNEISEKSEIFDDQFSVERPDGSNFTLKIRSTKLEDSAMYFCASRDRGGGTEAFFGQGTRLTVV.

The DNA for the CDR3 is TGTGCCAGCAGCGGGGGGACAGGGCCTGATCTACCCCTCCACTTT. It encodes CASSGGTGPDLPLHF. V and J are TRBV2 and TRBJ1-6, with 9 bases that match TRBD1. CDR3 length: 15 amino acids. CDR1 and CDR2 (germline): SNHLY, FYNNEI. V shed 6 bases and J 12 bases; nucleotides not matched to a gene: 12.